The TCR beta chain under discussion was sequenced for a study of blood T cells in healthy people across ages. Through a sample-barcoded 5' primer and a J-beta primer mix, a second PCR was run for roughly 6 to 12 cycles. TCRdb processed the 5' RACE reads anew with MiXCR; each CDR3 protein has one entry. The sample shows about 1,400,000 distinct CDR3 sequences, almost 60% of them seen only once. Turning to this clonotype: The target antigen is unknown.

The CDR3 sequence is 12 residues long. Per germline, CDR1 SQVTM and CDR2 ANQGSEA. The V end was cut by 7 bases, the J end by 6 bases, with 12 bases between. Findings of the study overall: Naive and antigen-experienced cells could not be conclusively compared, given unsorted PBMCs.

The sequencing sample was made of blood. The receptor was derived from a man aged 18 to 29 in good health. V usage is TRBV29-1 and J usage is TRBJ2-2, with a tentative D call TRBD1 (5 bases). The DNA for the CDR3 is TGCAGCGCCGTGCAGGGATCCGGGGAGCTGTTTTTT. This gives the protein CSAVQGSGELFF.